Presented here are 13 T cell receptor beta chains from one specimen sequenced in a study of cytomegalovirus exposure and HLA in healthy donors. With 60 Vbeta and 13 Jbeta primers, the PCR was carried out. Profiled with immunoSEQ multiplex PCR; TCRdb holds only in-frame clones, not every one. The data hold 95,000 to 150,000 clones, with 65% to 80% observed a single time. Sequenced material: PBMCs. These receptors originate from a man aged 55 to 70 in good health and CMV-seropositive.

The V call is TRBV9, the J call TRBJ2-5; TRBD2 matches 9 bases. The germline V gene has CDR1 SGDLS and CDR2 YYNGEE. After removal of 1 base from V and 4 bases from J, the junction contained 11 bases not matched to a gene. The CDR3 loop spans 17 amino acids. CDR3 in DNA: TGTGCCAGCAGCGTAATGGCGGGAGGGACAGTCGGAGAGACCCAGTACTTC. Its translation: CASSVMAGGTVGETQYF.

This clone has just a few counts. Here the CDR3 reads CASSGGTGEETQYF. In DNA, the CDR3 is TGTGCCAGCAGTGGGGGGACAGGGGAAGAGACCCAGTACTTC. The chain has TRBV2 and TRBJ2-5, with 10 bases lining up with TRBD1. Per the germline V gene, CDR1 is SNHLY and CDR2 is FYNNEI. The CDR3 consists of 14 residues. J gave up 3 bases and V 4 bases, and 2 bases lay outside the gene matches.

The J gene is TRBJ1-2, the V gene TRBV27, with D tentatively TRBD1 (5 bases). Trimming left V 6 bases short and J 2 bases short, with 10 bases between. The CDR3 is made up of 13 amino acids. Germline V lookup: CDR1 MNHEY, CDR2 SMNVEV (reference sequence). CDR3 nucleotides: TGTGCCAGCAGCCAAGGGGTAAACTATGGCTACACCTTC. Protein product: CASSQGVNYGYTF.

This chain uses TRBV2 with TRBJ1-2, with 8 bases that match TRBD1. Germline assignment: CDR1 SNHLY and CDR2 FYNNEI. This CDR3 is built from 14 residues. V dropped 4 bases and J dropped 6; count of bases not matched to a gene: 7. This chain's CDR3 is CASSVEVTGDGYTF. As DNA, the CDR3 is TGTGCCAGCAGTGTGGAAGTGACAGGGGATGGCTACACCTTC.

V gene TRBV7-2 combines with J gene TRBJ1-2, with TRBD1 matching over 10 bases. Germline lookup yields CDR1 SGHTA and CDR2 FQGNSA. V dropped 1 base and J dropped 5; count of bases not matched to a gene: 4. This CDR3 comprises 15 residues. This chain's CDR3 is CASSLGGQGIYGYTF. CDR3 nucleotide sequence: TGTGCCAGCAGCTTAGGGGGACAGGGGATATATGGCTACACCTTC. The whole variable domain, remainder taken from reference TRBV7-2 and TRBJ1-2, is GAGVSQSPSNKVTEKGKDVELRCDPISGHTALYWYRQSLGQGLEFLIYFQGNSAPDKSGLPSDRFSAERTGGSVSTLTIQRTQQEDSAVYLCASSLGGQGIYGYTFGSGTRLTVV.

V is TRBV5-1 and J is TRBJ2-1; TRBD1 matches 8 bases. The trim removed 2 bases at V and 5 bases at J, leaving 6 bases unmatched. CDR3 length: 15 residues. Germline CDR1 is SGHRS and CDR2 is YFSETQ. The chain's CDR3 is CASSFLGQGDNEQFF. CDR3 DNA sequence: TGCGCCAGCAGCTTTTTAGGACAGGGCGACAATGAGCAGTTCTTC.

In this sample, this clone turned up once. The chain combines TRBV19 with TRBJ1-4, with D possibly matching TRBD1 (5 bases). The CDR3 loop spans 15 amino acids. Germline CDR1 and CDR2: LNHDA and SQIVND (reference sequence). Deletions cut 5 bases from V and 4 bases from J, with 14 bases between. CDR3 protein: CASSPARVSNEKLFF. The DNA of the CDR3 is TGTGCCAGTAGTCCGGCCAGGGTTAGTAATGAAAAACTGTTTTTT.

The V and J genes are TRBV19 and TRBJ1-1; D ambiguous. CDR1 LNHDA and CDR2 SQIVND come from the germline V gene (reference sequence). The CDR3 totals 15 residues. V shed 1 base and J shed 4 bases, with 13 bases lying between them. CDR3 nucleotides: TGTGCCAGTAGTATAGCCCGGGTTGTAGTCACTGAAGCTTTCTTT. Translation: CASSIARVVVTEAFF.

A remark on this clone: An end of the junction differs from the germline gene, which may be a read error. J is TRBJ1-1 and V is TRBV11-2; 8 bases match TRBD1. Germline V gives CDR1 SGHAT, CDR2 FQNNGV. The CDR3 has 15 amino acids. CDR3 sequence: CASSVEGQAHTEAFF. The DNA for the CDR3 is TGTGCCAGCAGCGTAGAGGGACAGGCTCACACTGAAGCTTTCTTT.

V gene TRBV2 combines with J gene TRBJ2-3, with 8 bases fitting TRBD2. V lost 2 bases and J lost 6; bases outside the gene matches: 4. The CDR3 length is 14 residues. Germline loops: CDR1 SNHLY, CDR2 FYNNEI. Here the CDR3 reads CASSELAGKDTQYF. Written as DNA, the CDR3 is TGTGCCAGCAGTGAATTAGCGGGAAAGGATACGCAGTATTTT.

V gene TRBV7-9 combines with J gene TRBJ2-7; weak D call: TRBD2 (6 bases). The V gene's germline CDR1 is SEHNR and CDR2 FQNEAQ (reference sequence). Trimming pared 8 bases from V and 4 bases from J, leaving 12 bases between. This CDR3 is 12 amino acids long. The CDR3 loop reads CASGRREYEQYF. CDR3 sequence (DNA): TGTGCCAGCGGACGGAGGGAGTACGAGCAGTACTTC.

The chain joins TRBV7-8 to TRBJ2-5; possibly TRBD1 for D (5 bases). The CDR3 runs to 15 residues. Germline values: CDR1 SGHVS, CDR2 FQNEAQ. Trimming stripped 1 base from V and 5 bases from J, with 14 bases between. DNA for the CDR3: TGTGCCAGCAGCTTAGGGGGCCCACAAGTGGAGACCCAGTACTTC. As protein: CASSLGGPQVETQYF.

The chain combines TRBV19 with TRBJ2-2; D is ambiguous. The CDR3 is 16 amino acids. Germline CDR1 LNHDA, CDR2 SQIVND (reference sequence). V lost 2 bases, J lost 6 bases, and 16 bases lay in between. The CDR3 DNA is TGTGCCAGTAGTATAAGGATGATCGGAGCCCCCGGGGAGCTGTTTTTT. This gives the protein CASSIRMIGAPGELFF.